The table lists the clone carrying this TCR beta chain with many counts. The antigen remains unidentified. The sample belongs to a study of T cell repertoires in cytomegalovirus infection. Study context: Public TCR beta signature analysis indicated the presence of both CMV infection and matching HLA type.

This CDR3 is built from 18 residues. CDR1 SGHDN and CDR2 FVKESK come from the germline V gene. V shed 0 bases, J shed 4 bases, and the junction held 12 bases outside the gene matches. From the reads, TCRdb called clonotypes with MiXCR, one entry per CDR3 protein. The sample yields about 300,000 distinct CDR3 sequences, approximately 10% seen once. Study findings and constraints: Dominating the ex vivo response were TCR beta clonotypes that were CMV-specific and HLA-C-restricted. People with CMV and the relevant HLA were identified by cumulative public TCR beta family frequency.

The clonotype comes from a human donor in good health (CMV status not recorded). Some clones in this sample may be carry-over from other donors' samples. The chain links TRBV14 to TRBJ2-5; 9 positions match TRBD2. The sequencing sample was made of PBMCs. The CDR3 sequence is CASSQDQGARGGRETQYF. CDR3 sequence (DNA): TGTGCCAGCAGCCAAGATCAAGGAGCGCGGGGGGGCCGAGAGACCCAGTACTTC.